This TCR beta chain was recovered during a study of blood T cell repertoires in COVID-19. This table comes from immunoSEQ multiplex PCR, and its TCRdb copy is limited to in-frame clones, with some not included. Among fewer than 250,000 clones listed, around 85% were seen once. The CDR3 extends over 15 amino acids. Per germline, CDR1 SGHRS and CDR2 YFSETQ. V was pared by 2 bases and J by 4 bases, with 14 bases between. The chain couples TRBV5-1 to TRBJ2-3; D is perhaps TRBD2 (5 bases). This clonotype was obtained from a woman in her forties or fifties with acute or convalescent COVID-19. The sequenced sample consisted of peripheral blood. The CDR3 is CASSLHGMKADTQYF. DNA for the CDR3: TGCGCCAGCAGCTTACACGGGATGAAGGCAGATACGCAGTATTTT.